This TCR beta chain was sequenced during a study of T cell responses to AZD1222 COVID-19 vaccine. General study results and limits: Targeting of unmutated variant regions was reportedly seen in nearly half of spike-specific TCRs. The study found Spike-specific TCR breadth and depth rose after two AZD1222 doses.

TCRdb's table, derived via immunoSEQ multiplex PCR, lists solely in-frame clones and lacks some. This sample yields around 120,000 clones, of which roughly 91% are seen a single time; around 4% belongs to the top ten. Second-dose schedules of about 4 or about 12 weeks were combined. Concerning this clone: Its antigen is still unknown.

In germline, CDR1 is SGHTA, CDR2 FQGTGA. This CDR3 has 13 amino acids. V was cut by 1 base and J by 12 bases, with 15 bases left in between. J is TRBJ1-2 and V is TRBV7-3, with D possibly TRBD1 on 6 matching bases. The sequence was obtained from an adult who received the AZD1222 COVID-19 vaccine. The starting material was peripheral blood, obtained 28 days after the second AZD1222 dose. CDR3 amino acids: CASSLIPGHPNTF. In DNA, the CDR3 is TGTGCCAGCAGCTTAATCCCGGGACACCCCAACACCTTC.